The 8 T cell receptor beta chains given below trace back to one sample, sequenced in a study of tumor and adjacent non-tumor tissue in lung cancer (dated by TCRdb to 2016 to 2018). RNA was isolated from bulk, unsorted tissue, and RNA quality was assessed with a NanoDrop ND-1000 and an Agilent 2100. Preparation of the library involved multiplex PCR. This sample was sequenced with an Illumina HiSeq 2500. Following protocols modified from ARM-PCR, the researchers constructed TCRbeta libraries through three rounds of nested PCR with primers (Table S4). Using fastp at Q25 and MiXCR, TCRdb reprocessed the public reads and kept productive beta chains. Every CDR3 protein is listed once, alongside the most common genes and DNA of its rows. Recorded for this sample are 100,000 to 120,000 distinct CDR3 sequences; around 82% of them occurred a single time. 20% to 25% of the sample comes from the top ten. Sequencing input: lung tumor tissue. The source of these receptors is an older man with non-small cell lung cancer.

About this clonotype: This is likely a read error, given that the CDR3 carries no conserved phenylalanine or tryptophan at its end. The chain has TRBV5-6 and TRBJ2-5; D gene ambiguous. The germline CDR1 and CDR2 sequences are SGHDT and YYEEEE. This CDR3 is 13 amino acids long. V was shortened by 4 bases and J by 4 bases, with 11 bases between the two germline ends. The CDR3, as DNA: TGTGCCAGCAGCACCGATCGGCGAGAGACCCAGTACCTC. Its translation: CASSTDRRETQYL.

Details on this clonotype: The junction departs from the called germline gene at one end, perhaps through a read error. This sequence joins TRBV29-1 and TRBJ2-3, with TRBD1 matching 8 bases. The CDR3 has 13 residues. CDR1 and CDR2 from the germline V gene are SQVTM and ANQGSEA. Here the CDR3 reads CSVTGQGIDMQYF. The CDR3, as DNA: TGCAGCGTTACTGGACAGGGCATAGATATGCAGTATTTT.

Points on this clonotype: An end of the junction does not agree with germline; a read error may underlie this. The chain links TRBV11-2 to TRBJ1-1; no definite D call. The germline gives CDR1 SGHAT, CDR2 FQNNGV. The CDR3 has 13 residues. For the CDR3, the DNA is TGTGCCAGCAACTTAGTGACATCCTATAAACCTTTCTTC. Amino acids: CASNLVTSYKPFF.

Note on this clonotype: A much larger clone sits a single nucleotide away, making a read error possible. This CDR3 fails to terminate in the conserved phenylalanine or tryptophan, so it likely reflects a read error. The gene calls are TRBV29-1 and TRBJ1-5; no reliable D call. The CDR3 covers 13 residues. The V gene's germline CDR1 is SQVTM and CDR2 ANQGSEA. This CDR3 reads CSALTYSNQAQHL. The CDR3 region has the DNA TGCAGCGCTTTGACGTATAGCAATCAGGCCCAGCATCTT.

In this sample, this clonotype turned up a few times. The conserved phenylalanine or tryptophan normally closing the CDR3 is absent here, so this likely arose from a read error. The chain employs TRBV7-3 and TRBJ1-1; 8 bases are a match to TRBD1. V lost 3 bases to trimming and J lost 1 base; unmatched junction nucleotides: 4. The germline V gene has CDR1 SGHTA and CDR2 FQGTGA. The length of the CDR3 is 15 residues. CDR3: CASSFSGTGNTEAFL. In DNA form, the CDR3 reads TGTGCCAGCAGCTTTTCCGGGACAGGGAACACTGAAGCTTTCTTG.

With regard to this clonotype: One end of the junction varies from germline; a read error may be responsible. The CDR3 DNA follows: TGTGCCAGCACCCCGACATTAGCGGGAGGCCCGGGTAACTACGAGCGGTACTTC. Residues: CASTPTLAGGPGNYERYF. The genes are TRBV5-6 and TRBJ2-7; 10 bases align to TRBD2. The CDR3 spans 18 residues. Germline V lookup: CDR1 SGHDT, CDR2 YYEEEE.

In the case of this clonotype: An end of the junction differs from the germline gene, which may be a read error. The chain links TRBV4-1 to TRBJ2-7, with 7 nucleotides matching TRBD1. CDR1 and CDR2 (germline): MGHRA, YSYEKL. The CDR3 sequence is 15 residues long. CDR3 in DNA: TGCGCCAGCAGTCAAGAAGACAGGGTCTACTACGAGCAGTACTTC. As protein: CASSQEDRVYYEQYF.

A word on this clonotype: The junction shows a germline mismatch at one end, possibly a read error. The CDR3 region is CASASGAGGYNSPFHF. CDR3 coding DNA: TGTGCCAGCGCCTCCGGGGCAGGGGGCTATAATTCACCCTTCCACTTT. The chain is built from TRBV12-3 or TRBV12-4 and TRBJ1-6; 8 positions match TRBD1. CDR3 size: 16 residues.